This T cell receptor (beta chain) was sequenced in a study of cytomegalovirus exposure and HLA in healthy donors. 60 Vbeta and 13 Jbeta primers were used in PCR. Measured with immunoSEQ multiplex PCR; TCRdb has only the in-frame clones, and not every one. This table has 99,000 or so clones, roughly 80% appearing once. Study-wide results and caveats: CMV serostatus was the only recorded immune exposure for donors. When analyzed later, a missense DCLRE1C variant was found to be linked to TCR beta V- and J-gene trimming. According to an earlier analysis, most TCR beta V segments yielded productive rearrangements about 90% or about 30% of the time.

A note on this clone: The target antigen is unknown.

V was cut by 5 bases and J by 4 bases, with 15 bases left in between. The CDR3 runs to 16 residues. The germline CDR1 and CDR2 sequences are MNHEY and SMNVEV (reference sequence). The chain links TRBV27 to TRBJ2-6; D unclear. Sequencing was performed on PBMCs. The receptor was derived from a man aged 30 to 39 in good health and CMV-seropositive. CDR3 protein: CASSPVPFGGANVLTF. CDR3 in DNA: TGTGCCAGCAGTCCCGTCCCATTTGGCGGGGCCAACGTCCTGACTTTC.